A selection of T cell receptor beta chains follows, all from one sample in a study of radiotherapy plus CTLA-4 blockade in lung cancer. Using immunoSEQ multiplex PCR, the repertoire was profiled, and TCRdb retains in-frame clones only, with some absent. The table lists fewer than 90,000 clones, 80% to 85% of them singletons. The material was peripheral blood, obtained from a patient treated with radiotherapy plus ipilimumab. These receptors all come from a human donor with non-small cell lung cancer who had stable disease on radiotherapy plus ipilimumab. CDR3s include the opening cysteine and the closing phenylalanine or tryptophan. The size of a clone is reported for some rows only, either as once, few or many, or as a class for expanded clones.

>TRBV7-3|TRBJ2-1|16|-
CASSPHARTALNEQFF
>TRBV30|TRBJ2-2|14|-
CAWSVQGAAGELFF
>TRBV18|TRBJ2-3|15|-
CASSPPRGLTDTQYF
>TRBV27|TRBJ2-6|18|-
CASSLGRVGASGANVLTF
>TRBV19|TRBJ1-1|15|-
CASSIGGGIATEAFF
>TRBV10-3|TRBJ2-3|15|once
CAISESASGKGTQYF
>TRBV29-1|TRBJ1-3|12|-
CSGAGGGNTIYF
>TRBV7-9|TRBJ2-6|16|-
CASSLAGASGANVLTF
>TRBV2|TRBJ1-2|12|-
CASSELGGGYTF
>TRBV5-1|TRBJ1-6|16|-
CASSLVTRGINSPLHF
>TRBV12-2|TRBJ1-3|15|-
CASRLAPGRGNTIYF
>TRBV5-1|TRBJ2-2|16|-
CASSSGLAPNTGELFF
>TRBV19|TRBJ1-3|15|-
CASSAPRRSGNTIYF
>TRBV13|TRBJ2-3|16|-
CASSTNRQGARDTQYF
>TRBV11-2|TRBJ1-1|13|-
CASSLAGGNEAFF
>TRBV28|TRBJ2-7|15|-
CASIRRGLAGYEQYF
>TRBV5-1|TRBJ2-3|15|-
CASSPGTDKSDTQYF
>TRBV28|TRBJ2-2|18|-
CASSSLTSGIVNTGELFF
>TRBV29-1|TRBJ1-3|13|-
CSVEIISGNTIYF
>TRBV19|TRBJ2-3|16|once
CASSPGLAGGQDTQYF
>TRBV6-1|TRBJ2-1|13|-
CASSWPGDNEQFF
>TRBV29-1|TRBJ2-7|13|-
CSVVTDTSYEQYF
>TRBV18|TRBJ1-5|16|-
CASSPRDREANQPQHF
>TRBV27|TRBJ2-3|13|-
CASSSTRADTQYF
>TRBV10-1|TRBJ2-2|14|-
CASSAQTNTGELFF
>TRBV4-1|TRBJ2-5|16|few
CASSQAFPSLQETQYF
>TRBV28|TRBJ2-5|18|-
CASSLGLGDYLSQETQYF
>TRBV13|TRBJ2-4|14|-
CASSVGQGQDIQYF
>TRBV11-3|TRBJ2-7|13|-
CASSILSGGKQYF
>TRBV7-9|TRBJ2-5|14|-
CASSLERGKETQYF
>TRBV7-6|TRBJ2-3|15|once
CASSLTSGATDTQYF
>TRBV14|TRBJ1-1|15|-
CASSQEWGTWAEAFF
>TRBV14|TRBJ1-2|15|-
CASSQDGRYGYGYTF
>TRBV2|TRBJ2-7|15|-
CASSATSGLAYEQYF
>TRBV5-6|TRBJ2-2|14|-
CASSLLGNTGELFF
>TRBV6-5|TRBJ2-7|13|-
CASSIKGAGEQYF
>TRBV28|TRBJ1-2|12|-
CASSLPGLHFTF
>TRBV7-9|TRBJ2-3|17|-
CASSHGLAGASTDTQYF
>TRBV14|TRBJ2-3|16|-
CASSHRQGGWTDTQYF
>TRBV25-1|TRBJ1-1|15|-
CASSEYGGYSTEAFF
>TRBV11-2|TRBJ1-1|18|-
CASSRGSGQSRGNTEAFF
>TRBV11-1|TRBJ1-3|16|-
CASSRDGASSGNTIYF
>TRBV28|TRBJ1-2|12|-
CASSLGSYGYTF
>TRBV30|TRBJ2-6|16|-
CAWAKRQGSGANVLTF
>TRBV6-6|TRBJ2-1|14|few
CASSYGTSDGEQFF
>TRBV13|TRBJ2-5|15|once
CASSLLAGGLETQYF
>TRBV7-8|TRBJ1-5|15|-
CASSSSPDRAQPQHF
>TRBV7-2|TRBJ1-4|19|-
CASSLYTGTGTIWREKLFF
>TRBV7-2|TRBJ2-7|15|-
CASSPRTSGPYEQYF
>TRBV9|TRBJ1-3|16|once
CASSVTTESSGNTIYF
>TRBV2|TRBJ1-6|15|-
CASFPGTGEGSPLHF
>TRBV19|TRBJ2-1|13|-
CASSTRAPNEQFF